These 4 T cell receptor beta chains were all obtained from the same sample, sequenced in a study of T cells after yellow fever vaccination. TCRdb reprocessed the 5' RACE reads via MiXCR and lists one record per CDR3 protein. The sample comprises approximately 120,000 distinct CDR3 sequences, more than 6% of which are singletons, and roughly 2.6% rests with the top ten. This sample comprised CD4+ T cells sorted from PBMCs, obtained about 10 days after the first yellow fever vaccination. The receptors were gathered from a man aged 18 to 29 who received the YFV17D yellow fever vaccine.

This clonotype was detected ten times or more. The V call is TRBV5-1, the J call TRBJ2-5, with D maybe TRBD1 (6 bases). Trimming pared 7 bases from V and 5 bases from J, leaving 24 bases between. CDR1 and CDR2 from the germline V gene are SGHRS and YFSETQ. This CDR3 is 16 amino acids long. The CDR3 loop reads CASSSRASGAGETQYF. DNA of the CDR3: TGCGCCAGCTCCTCAAGGGCCTCAGGGGCTGGTGAGACCCAGTACTTC. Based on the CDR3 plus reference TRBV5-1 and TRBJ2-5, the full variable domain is KAGVTQTPRYLIKTRGQQVTLSCSPISGHRSVSWYQQTPGQGLQFLFEYFSETQRNKGNFPGRFSGRQFSNSRSEMNVSTLELGDSALYLCASSSRASGAGETQYFGPGTRLLVL.

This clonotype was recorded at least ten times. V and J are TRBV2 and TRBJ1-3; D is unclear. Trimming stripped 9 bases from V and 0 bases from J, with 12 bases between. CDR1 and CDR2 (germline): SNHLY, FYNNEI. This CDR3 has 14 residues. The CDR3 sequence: CARKTAISGNTIYF. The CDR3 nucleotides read TGTGCCAGGAAAACAGCTATCTCTGGAAACACCATATATTTT.

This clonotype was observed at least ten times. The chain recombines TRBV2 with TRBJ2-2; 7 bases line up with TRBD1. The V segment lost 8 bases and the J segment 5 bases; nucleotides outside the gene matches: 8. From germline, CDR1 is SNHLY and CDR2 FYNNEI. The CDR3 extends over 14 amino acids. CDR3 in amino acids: CASRDRAETGELFF. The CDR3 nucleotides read TGTGCCAGCCGCGACAGGGCAGAAACCGGGGAGCTGTTTTTT.

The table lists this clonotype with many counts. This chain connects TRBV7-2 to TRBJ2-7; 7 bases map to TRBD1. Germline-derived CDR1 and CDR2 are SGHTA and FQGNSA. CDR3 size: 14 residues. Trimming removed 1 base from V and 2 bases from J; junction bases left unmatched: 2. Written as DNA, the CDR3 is TGTGCCAGCAGCTTAGTGGGACAGACCTACGAGCAGTACTTC. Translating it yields CASSLVGQTYEQYF.